This TCR beta chain derives from a study of T cells expressing NK-cell markers. CDR3 length: 15 amino acids. Germline CDR1 is DFQATT and CDR2 is SNEGSKA (reference sequence). Regarding the study as a whole: Unclear, still, was the HCMV specificity of the expanded NKG2C+ T cell clones.

Making the TCR beta cDNA relied on 5'RACE template switching with UMIs. Reprocessing the 5' RACE reads, TCRdb reports a single entry for every CDR3 protein and omits DNA. The listing records about 550,000 distinct CDR3 sequences. Comments on this clonotype: No antigen is known for it.

The receptor comes from a man younger than 35 in good health. The rearrangement joins TRBV20-1 to TRBJ2-3; TCRdb proposes TRBD1, but this gene call is untestable without DNA. Specimen: blood T cells: a sorted CD56 or NKG2C T cell subset, CD4+ or CD8+ T cells, or bulk PBMC T cells (not recorded which). Here the CDR3 reads CSARLRQTNTDTQYF.